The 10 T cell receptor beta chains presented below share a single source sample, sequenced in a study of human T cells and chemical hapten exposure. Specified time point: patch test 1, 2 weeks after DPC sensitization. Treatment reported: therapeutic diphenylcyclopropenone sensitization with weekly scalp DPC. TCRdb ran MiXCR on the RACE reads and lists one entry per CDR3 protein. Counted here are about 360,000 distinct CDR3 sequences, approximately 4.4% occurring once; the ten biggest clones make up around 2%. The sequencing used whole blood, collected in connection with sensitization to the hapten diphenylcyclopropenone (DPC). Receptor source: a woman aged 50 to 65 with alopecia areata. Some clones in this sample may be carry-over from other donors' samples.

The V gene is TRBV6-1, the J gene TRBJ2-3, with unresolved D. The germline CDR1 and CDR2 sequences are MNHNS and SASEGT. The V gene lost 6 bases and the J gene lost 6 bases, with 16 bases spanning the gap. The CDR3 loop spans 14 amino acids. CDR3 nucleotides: TGTGCCAGCAGAGAGGACCGGACGACCGATACGCAGTATTTT. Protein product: CASREDRTTDTQYF.

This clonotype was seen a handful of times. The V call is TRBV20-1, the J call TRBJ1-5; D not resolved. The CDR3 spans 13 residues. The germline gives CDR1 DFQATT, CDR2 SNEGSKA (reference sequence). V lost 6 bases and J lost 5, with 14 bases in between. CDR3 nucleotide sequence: TGCAGTGCCCTGAGAGACGTGGATCAGCCCCAGCATTTT. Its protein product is CSALRDVDQPQHF.

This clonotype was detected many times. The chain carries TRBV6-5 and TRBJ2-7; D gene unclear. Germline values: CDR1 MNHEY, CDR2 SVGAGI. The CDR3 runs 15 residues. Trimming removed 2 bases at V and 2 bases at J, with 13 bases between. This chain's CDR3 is CASSYRVLAPYEQYF. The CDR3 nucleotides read TGTGCCAGCAGTTACCGGGTCCTGGCGCCCTACGAGCAGTACTTC.

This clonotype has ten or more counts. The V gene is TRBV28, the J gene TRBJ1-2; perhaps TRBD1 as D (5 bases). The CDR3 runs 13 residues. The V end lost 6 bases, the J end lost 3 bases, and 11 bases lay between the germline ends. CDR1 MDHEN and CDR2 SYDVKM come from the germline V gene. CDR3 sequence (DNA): TGTGCCAGCAGGGCACAGGCGCACTATGGCTACACCTTC. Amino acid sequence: CASRAQAHYGYTF.

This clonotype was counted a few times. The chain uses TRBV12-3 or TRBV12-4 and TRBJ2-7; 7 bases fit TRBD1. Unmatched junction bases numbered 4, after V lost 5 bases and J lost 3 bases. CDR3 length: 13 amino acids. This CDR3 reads CASSTGDDYEQYF. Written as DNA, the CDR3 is TGTGCCAGCAGTACAGGGGACGACTACGAGCAGTACTTC.

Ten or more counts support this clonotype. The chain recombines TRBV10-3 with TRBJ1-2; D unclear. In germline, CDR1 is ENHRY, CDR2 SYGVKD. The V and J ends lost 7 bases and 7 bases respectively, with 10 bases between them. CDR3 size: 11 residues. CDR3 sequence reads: CAITGGSGYTF. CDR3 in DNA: TGTGCCATCACCGGAGGGTCTGGCTACACCTTC.

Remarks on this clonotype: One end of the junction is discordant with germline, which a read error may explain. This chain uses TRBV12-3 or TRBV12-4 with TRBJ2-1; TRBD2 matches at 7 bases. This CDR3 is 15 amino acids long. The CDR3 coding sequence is TGTGCCAGCAGTAACGGACTAGTAGATTACAATCAGCAGTTCTTC. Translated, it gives CASSNGLVDYNQQFF.

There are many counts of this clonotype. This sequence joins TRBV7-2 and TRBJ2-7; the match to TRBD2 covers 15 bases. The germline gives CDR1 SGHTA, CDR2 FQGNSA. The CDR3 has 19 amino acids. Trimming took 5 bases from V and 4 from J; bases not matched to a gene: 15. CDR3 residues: CASSRPAFPGLAGGYEQYF. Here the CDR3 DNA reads TGTGCCAGCAGCCGACCGGCTTTCCCGGGACTAGCGGGAGGTTACGAGCAGTACTTC.

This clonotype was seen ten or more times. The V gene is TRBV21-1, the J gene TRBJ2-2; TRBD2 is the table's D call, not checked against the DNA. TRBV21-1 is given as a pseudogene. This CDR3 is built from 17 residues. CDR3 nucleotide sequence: TGTGCCAGCAGCAAAGTTTTTCGGTTAGCGGGAGCCGGGGAGCTGTTTTTT. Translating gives CASSKVFRLAGAGELFF.

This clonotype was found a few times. The CDR3 region has the DNA TGTGCCAGCAGGACAGGGGCTGGAACCGGGGAGCTGTTTTTT. Translation gives CASRTGAGTGELFF. J is TRBJ2-2 and V is TRBV6-5, with 8 bases fitting TRBD1. Germline assignment: CDR1 MNHEY and CDR2 SVGAGI. J was trimmed by 5 bases and V by 6 bases; bases with no gene match: 5. This CDR3 has 14 amino acids.